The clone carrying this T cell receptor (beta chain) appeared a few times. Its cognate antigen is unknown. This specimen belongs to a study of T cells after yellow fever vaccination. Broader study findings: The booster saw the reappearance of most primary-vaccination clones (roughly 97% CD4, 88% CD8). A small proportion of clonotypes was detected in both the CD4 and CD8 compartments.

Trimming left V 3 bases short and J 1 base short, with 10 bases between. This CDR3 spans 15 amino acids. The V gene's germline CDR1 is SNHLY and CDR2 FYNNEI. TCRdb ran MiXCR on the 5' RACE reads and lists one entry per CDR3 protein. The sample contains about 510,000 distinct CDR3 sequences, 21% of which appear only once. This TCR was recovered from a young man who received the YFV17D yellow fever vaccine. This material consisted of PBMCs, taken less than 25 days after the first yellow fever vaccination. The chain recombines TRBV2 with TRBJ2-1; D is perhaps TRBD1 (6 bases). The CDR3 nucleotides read TGTGCCAGCAGTGACAGGGGATGGTCCTACAATGAGCAGTTCTTC. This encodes CASSDRGWSYNEQFF.